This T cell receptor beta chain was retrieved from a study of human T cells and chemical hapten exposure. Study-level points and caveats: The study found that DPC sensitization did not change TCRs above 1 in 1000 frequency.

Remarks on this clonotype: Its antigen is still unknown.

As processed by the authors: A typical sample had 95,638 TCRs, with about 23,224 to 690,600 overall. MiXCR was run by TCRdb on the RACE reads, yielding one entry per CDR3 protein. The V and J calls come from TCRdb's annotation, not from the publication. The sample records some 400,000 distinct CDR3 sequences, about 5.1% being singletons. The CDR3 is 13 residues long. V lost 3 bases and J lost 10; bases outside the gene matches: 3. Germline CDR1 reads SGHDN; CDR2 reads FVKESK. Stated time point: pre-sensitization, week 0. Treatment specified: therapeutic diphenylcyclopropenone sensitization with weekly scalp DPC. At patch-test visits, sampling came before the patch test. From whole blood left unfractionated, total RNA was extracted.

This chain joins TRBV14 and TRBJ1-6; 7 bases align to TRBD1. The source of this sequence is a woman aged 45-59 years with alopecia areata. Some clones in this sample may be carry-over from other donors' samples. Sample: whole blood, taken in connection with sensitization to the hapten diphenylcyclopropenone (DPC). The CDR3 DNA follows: TGTGCCAGCAGCCAGGCAGGGGGATCACCCCTCCACTTT. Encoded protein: CASSQAGGSPLHF. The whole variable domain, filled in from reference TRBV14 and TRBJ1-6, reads EAGVTQFPSHSVIEKGQTVTLRCDPISGHDNLYWYRRVMGKEIKFLLHFVKESKQDESGMPNNRFLAERTGGTYSTLKVQPAELEDSGVYFCASSQAGGSPLHFGNGTRLTVT.